These 29 T cell receptor beta chains were sequenced from one sample in a study of blood T cell repertoires in COVID-19. The assay was immunoSEQ multiplex PCR, and TCRdb's table has in-frame clones only and misses some. The repertoire has tens of thousands of clones, approximately 80% of them found once; the top ten carry approximately 24%. The sequenced sample consisted of peripheral blood. The receptors here all came from a man between 65 and 85 years old with active COVID-19.

This clone has only a few counts. The rearrangement links TRBV28 to TRBJ2-5; tentative D call: TRBD1 (5 bases). Germline-derived CDR1 and CDR2 are MDHEN and SYDVKM. Trimming took off 5 bases at V and 0 bases at J, with 31 bases between the two ends. The CDR3 totals 21 residues. CDR3 DNA: TGTGCCAGCAGTAACATACTGACGTGGGGCTCAGATTCACTGTACCAAGAGACCCAGTACTTC. Amino acid sequence: CASSNILTWGSDSLYQETQYF.

CDR3 residues: CASSTGDGETQYF. The CDR3 coding sequence is TGTGCCAGCAGTACGGGGGACGGGGAGACCCAGTACTTC. This sequence joins TRBV2 and TRBJ2-5; the D gene is possibly TRBD2 (6 bases). This CDR3 has 13 amino acids. V gave up 5 bases and J gave up 5 bases, with 12 bases separating them. Germline V gene lookup returns CDR1 SNHLY and CDR2 FYNNEI.

The chain uses TRBV20-1 and TRBJ2-7, with D possibly being TRBD2 (5 bases). This CDR3 is built from 15 residues. The V and J ends lost 3 bases and 0 bases respectively, with 15 bases between them. The V gene's germline CDR1 is DFQATT and CDR2 SNEGSKA (reference sequence). CDR3 residues: CSASRAGQSSYEQYF. The DNA for the CDR3 is TGCAGTGCTAGTCGGGCGGGCCAAAGCTCCTACGAGCAGTACTTC.

The CDR3 sequence is CASSYTYRDTEAFF. The CDR3 bases are TGTGCCAGCAGTTACACCTACAGGGACACTGAAGCTTTCTTT. The chain uses TRBV6-5 and TRBJ1-1; the D gene is possibly TRBD1 (6 bases). The ends were cut back, 2 bases at V and 3 bases at J, with 10 bases in the middle. CDR3 length equals 14 residues. Germline V gene data show CDR1 as MNHEY and CDR2 as SVGAGI.

This rearrangement joins TRBV7-3 to TRBJ2-5; the D gene is possibly TRBD2 (6 bases). Germline lookup yields CDR1 SGHTA and CDR2 FQGTGA. V lost 5 bases and J lost 5, with 12 bases in between. This CDR3 contains 13 residues. The CDR3 reads CASSPGGTETQYF. For the CDR3, the DNA is TGTGCCAGCAGCCCTGGCGGGACGGAGACCCAGTACTTC.

The rearrangement joins TRBV19 to TRBJ2-4, with TRBD1 identical over 10 bases. Per the germline V gene, CDR1 is LNHDA and CDR2 is SQIVND (reference sequence). The junction had 12 bases not matched to a gene; V was cut back by 7 bases and J by 0 bases. This CDR3 contains 18 residues. CDR3 bases: TGTGCCAGTACTGGGGACAGGGGAAAGACAAAAGCCAAAAACATTCAGTACTTC. It encodes CASTGDRGKTKAKNIQYF.

The rearrangement uses TRBV5-5 and TRBJ1-3; maybe TRBD1 (5 bases). The germline V gene encodes CDR1 SGHKS and CDR2 YYEKEE (reference sequence). CDR3 length: 15 amino acids. Trimming left V 2 bases short and J 4 bases short, with 13 bases between. The CDR3 here is CASSFSGGIGNTIYF. The CDR3 DNA reads as TGTGCCAGCAGCTTTTCGGGGGGTATCGGAAACACCATATATTTT.

This clone appeared once. The chain has TRBV30 and TRBJ1-1; TRBD1 might be the D (6 bases). The germline V and J ends were trimmed by 4 bases and 3 bases, with 12 bases remaining between them. CDR3 size: 13 residues. CDR1 and CDR2 (germline): GTSNPN, SVGIG (reference sequence). The CDR3 nucleotides read TGTGCCTGGAAGGGGCAGGGGTACACTGAAGCTTTCTTT. Its protein product is CAWKGQGYTEAFF.

This sequence joins TRBV4-2 and TRBJ2-7, with D tentatively TRBD2 (6 bases). The ends were cut back, 1 base at V and 2 bases at J, with 18 bases in the middle. The germline V gene encodes CDR1 LGHNA and CDR2 YNFKEQ. The CDR3 totals 17 residues. The chain's CDR3 is CASSQGSGGGLAYEQYF. The CDR3 DNA is TGTGCCAGCAGCCAAGGCTCTGGGGGAGGATTGGCCTACGAGCAGTACTTC.

The chain has TRBV6-5 and TRBJ1-3, with a weak D call TRBD1 (5 bases). The V gene lost 8 bases and the J gene lost 3 bases, with 17 bases spanning the gap. CDR1 is MNHEY and CDR2 is SVGAGI in the germline V gene. CDR3 length equals 15 residues. CDR3 residues: CASPNPQGGGNTIYF. CDR3 coding DNA: TGTGCCAGCCCTAACCCCCAGGGTGGTGGAAACACCATATATTTT.

This clone has more than one count but fewer than ten. The chain links TRBV28 to TRBJ2-1; perhaps TRBD2 as D (6 bases). Germline CDR1 is MDHEN and CDR2 is SYDVKM. The CDR3 totals 15 residues. Deletions cut 3 bases from V and 0 bases from J, with 9 bases between. This CDR3 is CASSLPGSSYNEQFF. The CDR3 bases are TGTGCCAGCAGTTTGCCCGGGAGCTCCTACAATGAGCAGTTCTTC.

There are a few counts of this clone. V usage is TRBV20-1 and J usage is TRBJ1-1; D not certain. V lost 3 bases and J lost 1, with 6 bases in between. Germline CDR1 is DFQATT and CDR2 is SNEGSKA (reference sequence). This CDR3 has 12 amino acids. The CDR3 nucleotides read TGCAGTGCTAGTTCCGGGAACACTGAAGCTTTCTTT. Translating it yields CSASSGNTEAFF.

The rearrangement links TRBV24-1 to TRBJ2-3; 13 bases are shared with TRBD2. Germline values: CDR1 KGHDR, CDR2 SFDVKD. The V and J ends lost 5 bases and 0 bases, in that order; junction bases with no gene match: 10. This CDR3 region has 19 residues. The CDR3 region is CATSGGGLAGRRSTDTQYF. CDR3 in DNA: TGTGCCACCAGTGGGGGGGGACTAGCGGGACGACGTAGCACAGATACGCAGTATTTT.

CDR3 sequence: CASSLLSGVYEQYF. The CDR3 coding sequence is TGTGCCAGCAGCTTGCTTAGCGGGGTCTACGAGCAGTACTTC. The V and J genes are TRBV5-6 and TRBJ2-7; 8 nucleotides line up with TRBD2. Germline CDR1 reads SGHDT; CDR2 reads YYEEEE. This CDR3 is built from 14 residues. Germline trimming cut 1 base from V and 3 bases from J; bases unmatched to any gene: 3.

This chain connects TRBV19 to TRBJ1-1; perhaps TRBD1 as D (5 bases). Germline V CDR1 and CDR2: LNHDA, SQIVND (reference sequence). Trimming took 1 base from V and 11 from J, leaving 11 bases between them. CDR3 length: 12 residues. DNA for the CDR3: TGTGCCAGTAGTATAGTGGGGCACCGGGCTTTCTTT. Its translation: CASSIVGHRAFF.

This chain uses TRBV5-1 with TRBJ2-5; the match to TRBD2 covers 7 bases. After removal of 7 bases from V and 4 bases from J, the junction contained 7 bases not matched to a gene. Germline V gene lookup returns CDR1 SGHRS and CDR2 YFSETQ. The CDR3 has 13 amino acids. CDR3 residues: CASGREGRETQYF. The CDR3 DNA reads as TGCGCCAGCGGAAGGGAGGGGCGAGAGACCCAGTACTTC.

The chain uses TRBV21-1 and TRBJ2-1; the D segment call TRBD2 is taken from the table without a DNA check. TRBV21-1 is listed as a pseudogene. The CDR3 is made up of 15 amino acids. CDR3 region: CASSKERTSYNEQFF. CDR3 DNA: TGTGCCAGCAGCAAAGAGCGGACCTCCTACAATGAGCAGTTCTTC.

The chain joins TRBV6-5 to TRBJ2-3; TRBD2 aligns across 7 bases. Germline V gene data show CDR1 as MNHEY and CDR2 as SVGAGI. The length of the CDR3 is 14 residues. V shed 11 bases and J 5 bases; nucleotides not matched to a gene: 13. CDR3 nucleotide sequence: TGTGCCTCCTCACTGCGGCTAGCGGAAGATACGCAGTATTTT. Protein sequence: CASSLRLAEDTQYF.

This clone was seen only a few times. The chain has TRBV6-4 and TRBJ2-7, with 10 bases aligning to TRBD1. V lost 0 bases, J lost 2 bases, and 16 bases stayed unmatched. The CDR3 contains 20 residues. Germline CDR1 and CDR2: MRHNA and SNTAGT. The CDR3 loop reads CASSDSKGTGATLTAYEQYF. The CDR3, as DNA: TGTGCCAGCAGTGACTCGAAGGGGACAGGGGCCACCCTCACTGCCTACGAGCAGTACTTC.

The chain combines TRBV5-1 with TRBJ2-5; 12 nucleotides agree with TRBD1. CDR1 is SGHRS and CDR2 is YFSETQ in the germline V gene. The CDR3 contains 16 residues. The ends lost 2 bases at V and 5 bases at J; junction bases unmatched: 7. CDR3 loop: CASSFEGTGGVETQYF. The CDR3, as DNA: TGCGCCAGCAGCTTTGAGGGGACAGGGGGCGTCGAGACCCAGTACTTC.

This rearrangement joins TRBV7-2 to TRBJ1-1; no reliable D call. Germline values: CDR1 SGHTA, CDR2 FQGNSA. V was clipped by 3 bases and J by 7 bases, with 6 bases between them. This CDR3 is 11 amino acids long. The CDR3 sequence is CASSFYLEAFF. The CDR3 DNA reads TGTGCCAGCAGCTTCTACCTTGAAGCTTTCTTT. Based on the CDR3 plus reference TRBV7-2 and TRBJ1-1, the full variable domain is GAGVSQSPSNKVTEKGKDVELRCDPISGHTALYWYRQSLGQGLEFLIYFQGNSAPDKSGLPSDRFSAERTGGSVSTLTIQRTQQEDSAVYLCASSFYLEAFFGQGTRLTVV.

V usage is TRBV11-3 and J usage is TRBJ2-7; 8 nucleotides agree with TRBD2. The CDR3 totals 14 residues. V gave up 0 bases and J gave up 4 bases; unmatched junction bases: 2. Germline V gene sequence: CDR1 SGHNT, CDR2 YENEEA. The CDR3 loop reads CASSLEAGDYEQYF. The DNA of the CDR3 is TGTGCCAGCAGCTTAGAAGCGGGGGATTACGAGCAGTACTTC.

The rearrangement joins TRBV29-1 to TRBJ1-2, with D possibly matching TRBD1 (5 bases). Trimming pared 5 bases from V and 7 bases from J, leaving 20 bases between. The CDR3 is made up of 14 amino acids. In germline, CDR1 is SQVTM, CDR2 ANQGSEA. The CDR3 coding sequence is TGCAGCGTTCGGGACTCGGGTGGGGCAGGTGGCTACACCTTC. This translates into CSVRDSGGAGGYTF.

Only one count was recorded for this clone. V is TRBV11-1 and J is TRBJ2-7, with 8 nucleotides matching TRBD1. The CDR3 spans 13 residues. J gave up 3 bases and V 6 bases, and 4 bases lay outside the gene matches. Germline V lookup: CDR1 SGHAT, CDR2 FQDESV (reference sequence). As DNA, the CDR3 is TGTGCCAGCAGATCCGGACAGGGCTACGAGCAGTACTTC. It translates to CASRSGQGYEQYF.

The chain combines TRBV19 with TRBJ2-2; 10 bases match TRBD2. The CDR3 sequence is 16 residues long. V shed 10 bases and J 4 bases; nucleotides not matched to a gene: 12. Germline V gene data show CDR1 as LNHDA and CDR2 as SQIVND (reference sequence). The CDR3 DNA reads TGTGCCACATACTCGGGACTAGCGCCGGGCACCGGGGAGCTGTTTTTT. It translates to CATYSGLAPGTGELFF.

V is TRBV5-1 and J is TRBJ2-2, with D possibly being TRBD1 (6 bases). CDR1 and CDR2 (germline): SGHRS, YFSETQ. Trimming left V 3 bases short and J 3 bases short, with 9 bases between. This CDR3 has 14 amino acids. The CDR3 DNA sequence: TGCGCCAGCAGCTATGGACAGCACACCGGGGAGCTGTTTTTT. Encoded protein: CASSYGQHTGELFF.

The rearrangement links TRBV5-1 to TRBJ2-7; TRBD2 agrees at 7 bases. There are 15 residues in the CDR3. Germline V gene lookup returns CDR1 SGHRS and CDR2 YFSETQ. The V and J ends lost 1 base and 2 bases, in that order; junction bases with no gene match: 6. This chain's CDR3 is CASSLNTGRAYEQYF. DNA of the CDR3: TGCGCCAGCAGCTTGAATACTGGGAGGGCCTACGAGCAGTACTTC.

J is TRBJ2-3 and V is TRBV19; D might be TRBD1 (6 bases). Trimming removed 6 bases from V and 3 bases from J, with 16 bases in between. Germline V gives CDR1 LNHDA, CDR2 SQIVND (reference sequence). There are 15 residues in the CDR3. Here the CDR3 reads CASSLDTGRTDTQYF. CDR3 DNA: TGTGCCAGTAGCCTTGATACAGGGCGGACAGATACGCAGTATTTT.

This rearrangement joins TRBV7-9 to TRBJ2-5, with 7 bases aligning to TRBD1. Germline values: CDR1 SEHNR, CDR2 FQNEAQ (reference sequence). J lost 2 bases, V lost 4 bases, and 4 bases had no gene match. The CDR3 is 14 residues long. DNA of the CDR3: TGTGCCAGCAGCTACAGGGGATCTCAAGAGACCCAGTACTTC. Protein product: CASSYRGSQETQYF.